The 27 T cell receptor beta chains given below trace back to one sample, sequenced in a study of blood T cell repertoires in COVID-19. The table came from immunoSEQ multiplex PCR; TCRdb's copy has only in-frame clones and leaves some out. The sample lists about 25,000 clones; over 70% were seen once. The sequencing sample was made of peripheral blood. The receptor source for this set is a man aged 45 to 65 with active or convalescent COVID-19.

The CDR3 spells CASSLDRGWWGYTF. DNA of the CDR3: TGTGCCAGCAGCTTAGACAGGGGGTGGTGGGGCTACACCTTC. The chain recombines TRBV7-2 with TRBJ1-2, with TRBD1 matching over 8 bases. This CDR3 region has 14 residues. V lost 1 base and J lost 8; bases outside the gene matches: 6. The V gene's germline CDR1 is SGHTA and CDR2 FQGNSA.

V is TRBV7-2 and J is TRBJ2-1, with a possible D match to TRBD1 (5 bases). The V end lost 0 bases, the J end lost 7 bases, and 13 bases lay between the germline ends. The germline gives CDR1 SGHTA, CDR2 FQGNSA. The CDR3 runs 15 residues. CDR3 bases: TGTGCCAGCAGCTTAGCGGTTGGGGCCGGGAATGAGCAGTTCTTC. Amino acids: CASSLAVGAGNEQFF.

This clone was picked up a small number of times. The gene calls are TRBV6-5 and TRBJ1-1; D is ambiguous. This CDR3 has 12 residues. The ends were cut back, 7 bases at V and 6 bases at J, with 12 bases in the middle. CDR1 MNHEY and CDR2 SVGAGI come from the germline V gene. This CDR3 is CASIKREAEAFF. In DNA form, the CDR3 reads TGTGCCAGCATCAAACGGGAGGCTGAAGCTTTCTTT.

The chain joins TRBV11-3 to TRBJ2-2; a possible D gene is TRBD2 (5 bases). This CDR3 has 15 amino acids. CDR1 and CDR2 from the germline V gene are SGHNT and YENEEA. Trimming left V 0 bases short and J 4 bases short, with 9 bases between. In DNA, the CDR3 is TGTGCCAGCAGCTTAGATCCCGGGGTCACCGGGGAGCTGTTTTTT. The encoded protein is CASSLDPGVTGELFF.

This clone was observed at least ten times. The same CDR3 is also encoded by other DNA sequences in this sample. V gene TRBV3-1 (or the pseudogene TRBV3-2) combines with J gene TRBJ1-1; 7 nucleotides line up with TRBD1. CDR1 and CDR2 (germline): LGHDT, YNNKEL (reference sequence). CDR3 length: 14 amino acids. The ends lost 1 base at V and 4 bases at J; junction bases unmatched: 3. The CDR3 loop reads CASSQASGGTEAFF. The CDR3 region has the DNA TGTGCCAGCAGCCAAGCCTCAGGGGGCACTGAAGCTTTCTTT.

This chain uses TRBV5-4 with TRBJ2-3, with D tentatively TRBD2 (6 bases). Per the germline V gene, CDR1 is SGHNT and CDR2 is YYREEE (reference sequence). Trimming cost V 3 bases and J 2 bases, with 10 bases left between them. This CDR3 region has 14 residues. The CDR3 region is CASSWTIHTDTQYF. Here the CDR3 DNA reads TGTGCCAGCAGCTGGACTATCCACACAGATACGCAGTATTTT.

This clone was detected only a few times. CDR3 sequence (DNA): TGTGCCAGCAGCGAACGCCCCCTCGGGAGGTTCAGCTCCTACGAGCAGTACTTC. Translated: CASSERPLGRFSSYEQYF. The chain employs TRBV9 and TRBJ2-7; 7 bases are shared with TRBD2. The germline V gene has CDR1 SGDLS and CDR2 YYNGEE. Unmatched junction bases numbered 15, after V lost 3 bases and J lost 0 bases. The CDR3 is 18 amino acids.

The genes are TRBV5-1 and TRBJ2-5, with 7 positions matching TRBD2. Germline CDR1 reads SGHRS; CDR2 reads YFSETQ. This CDR3 has 15 amino acids. J was trimmed by 5 bases and V by 5 bases; bases with no gene match: 12. The CDR3 sequence: CASSRGEGPVETQYF. The CDR3 DNA sequence: TGCGCCAGCAGTCGTGGGGAGGGGCCGGTGGAGACCCAGTACTTC.

The chain links TRBV6-5 to TRBJ2-7; D perhaps matches TRBD1 (6 bases). The CDR3 has 13 amino acids. In germline, CDR1 is MNHEY, CDR2 SVGAGI. V lost 4 bases, J lost 4 bases, and 11 bases lay in between. The CDR3 loop is CASSWGQRYEQYF. DNA for the CDR3: TGTGCCAGCAGTTGGGGGCAGAGGTACGAGCAGTACTTC.

J is TRBJ2-7 and V is TRBV28, with TRBD1 matching 7 bases. Germline CDR1 MDHEN, CDR2 SYDVKM. The CDR3 totals 16 residues. Trimming took 6 bases from V and 4 from J; bases not matched to a gene: 15. The CDR3 nucleotides read TGTGCCAGCAGCTTTAGCCTTAGACAGGGAAGATACGAGCAGTACTTC. It codes for CASSFSLRQGRYEQYF.

The V call is TRBV10-3, the J call TRBJ1-1; a possible D gene is TRBD1 (6 bases). This CDR3 spans 16 amino acids. The ends were cut back, 2 bases at V and 1 base at J, with 14 bases in the middle. CDR1 is ENHRY and CDR2 is SYGVKD in the germline V gene. The CDR3 DNA reads TGTGCCATCAGTGAGAGGTGGACAGACGAGAACACTGAAGCTTTCTTT. Translation: CAISERWTDENTEAFF.

The chain is built from TRBV2 and TRBJ1-5; 7 bases line up with TRBD1. Germline V gene data show CDR1 as SNHLY and CDR2 as FYNNEI. The ends lost 6 bases at V and 3 bases at J; junction bases unmatched: 8. The CDR3 consists of 15 residues. CDR3 sequence (DNA): TGTGCCAGCAGCCTGAACAGGGGTTTCAATCAGCCCCAGCATTTT. Amino acid sequence: CASSLNRGFNQPQHF.

The gene calls are TRBV5-1 and TRBJ1-2; 7 nucleotides align to TRBD1. This CDR3 contains 13 residues. Germline V gene sequence: CDR1 SGHRS, CDR2 YFSETQ. V gave up 4 bases and J gave up 4 bases; unmatched junction bases: 4. Here the CDR3 reads CASSGGQTYGYTF. CDR3 coding DNA: TGCGCCAGCAGCGGGGGACAGACCTATGGCTACACCTTC.

The chain couples TRBV5-6 to TRBJ2-7, with 7 bases lining up with TRBD1. This CDR3 has 17 amino acids. The junction had 14 bases not matched to a gene; V was cut back by 4 bases and J by 1 base. Per germline, CDR1 SGHDT and CDR2 YYEEEE. In DNA, the CDR3 is TGTGCCAGCAGCCCTACCCCGGGACAGCCCTATTCCTACGAGCAGTACTTC. It yields the protein CASSPTPGQPYSYEQYF.

This chain links TRBV6-1 with TRBJ1-2, with D possibly TRBD1 on 5 matching bases. The ends were cut back, 6 bases at V and 4 bases at J, with 12 bases in the middle. The length of the CDR3 is 13 residues. Per germline, CDR1 MNHNS and CDR2 SASEGT. The CDR3 coding sequence is TGTGCCAGCAGAGTAGACAGCTTCTATGGCTACACCTTC. Amino acid sequence: CASRVDSFYGYTF.

The table lists this clone with a few counts. The chain recombines TRBV7-9 with TRBJ1-6; D ambiguous. The CDR3 consists of 15 residues. Germline V CDR1 and CDR2: SEHNR, FQNEAQ (reference sequence). V lost 2 bases and J lost 10, with 15 bases in between. The CDR3 spells CASSLFSSGVSPLHF. The CDR3, as DNA: TGTGCCAGCAGCTTATTTAGTTCCGGGGTCTCACCCCTCCACTTT.

This sequence joins TRBV12-5 and TRBJ2-5, with TRBD2 matching 10 bases. The J segment lost 1 base and the V segment lost 1 base, leaving 6 bases of the junction unmatched. The CDR3 is 17 residues long. Germline V gene sequence: CDR1 LGHNT, CDR2 FRNRAP. DNA for the CDR3: TGTGCTAGTGGTTTGGCCCTACTAGCGGGAATCCAAGAGACCCAGTACTTC. The encoded protein is CASGLALLAGIQETQYF.

The rearrangement uses TRBV7-3 and TRBJ2-2; no clear D gene. This CDR3 contains 14 residues. Germline CDR1 SGHTA, CDR2 FQGTGA. V gave up 1 base and J gave up 6 bases, with 9 bases separating them. DNA for the CDR3: TGTGCCAGCAGCTTAAAGTTTCTAGCCGGGGAGCTGTTTTTT. Amino acids: CASSLKFLAGELFF.

The rearrangement links TRBV3-1 (or the pseudogene TRBV3-2) to TRBJ2-7; TRBD1 might be the D (6 bases). V lost 8 bases and J 4 bases, leaving 12 bases between the germline ends. Germline V gene data show CDR1 as LGHDT and CDR2 as YNNKEL (reference sequence). This CDR3 comprises 12 residues. DNA of the CDR3: TGTGCCAGCGGGTCTCAGGGGTACGAGCAGTACTTC. Translating it yields CASGSQGYEQYF.

The rearrangement uses TRBV24-1 and TRBJ2-2; 7 bases agree with TRBD1. From germline, CDR1 is KGHDR and CDR2 SFDVKD. V dropped 4 bases and J dropped 9; count of bases not matched to a gene: 13. CDR3 size: 16 residues. Written as DNA, the CDR3 is TGTGCCACCAGTGACCTCGGGACAGACTCGGGATGGGAGCTGTTTTTT. Protein: CATSDLGTDSGWELFF.

The J gene is TRBJ1-1, the V gene TRBV7-9, with 9 nucleotides matching TRBD1. Germline V gene data show CDR1 as SEHNR and CDR2 as FQNEAQ (reference sequence). The CDR3 is 15 residues long. V was pared by 3 bases and J by 6 bases, with 8 bases of the junction left unmatched. The CDR3 region has the DNA TGTGCCAGCAGCTTTGCCGGGACAGGGAAAGCTGAAGCTTTCTTT. The encoded protein is CASSFAGTGKAEAFF.

This chain uses TRBV7-3 with TRBJ2-6; maybe TRBD2 (6 bases). V gave up 5 bases and J gave up 6 bases, with 14 bases separating them. The CDR3 loop spans 15 amino acids. Germline-derived CDR1 and CDR2 are SGHTA and FQGTGA. CDR3 residues: CASSPPGGEANVLTF. As DNA, the CDR3 is TGTGCCAGCAGCCCCCCCGGGGGTGAGGCCAACGTCCTGACTTTC. Full variable domain (outside the CDR3, taken from reference TRBV7-3 and TRBJ2-6): GAGVSQTPSNKVTEKGKYVELRCDPISGHTALYWYRQSLGQGPEFLIYFQGTGAADDSGLPNDRFFAVRPEGSVSTLKIQRTERGDSAVYLCASSPPGGEANVLTFGAGSRLTVL.

The rearrangement uses TRBV3-1 (or the pseudogene TRBV3-2) and TRBJ2-3; 9 bases map to TRBD1. This CDR3 has 16 residues. Looked up from germline, CDR1 is LGHDT and CDR2 is YNNKEL (reference sequence). V lost 5 bases to trimming and J lost 3 bases; unmatched junction nucleotides: 9. CDR3 nucleotide sequence: TGTGCCAGCAGCGGGACAGGGTACGGTTTGACAGATACGCAGTATTTT. It yields the protein CASSGTGYGLTDTQYF.

The rearrangement uses TRBV30 and TRBJ1-2, with no clear D. Trimming took off 0 bases at V and 3 bases at J, with 11 bases between the two ends. The germline V gene encodes CDR1 GTSNPN and CDR2 SVGIG (reference sequence). This CDR3 comprises 14 residues. CDR3 amino acids: CAWSVNGPDYGYTF. The CDR3 DNA sequence: TGTGCCTGGAGTGTAAATGGCCCTGACTATGGCTACACCTTC.

This sequence joins TRBV3-1 (or the pseudogene TRBV3-2) and TRBJ1-6, with D unclear. The CDR3 is 12 residues long. CDR1 LGHDT and CDR2 YNNKEL come from the germline V gene (reference sequence). Trimming took 0 bases from V and 14 from J, leaving 8 bases between them. Here the CDR3 DNA reads TGTGCCAGCAGCCAAGAATCCATGTCCCTCCACTTT. Its protein is CASSQESMSLHF.

The genes are TRBV5-1 and TRBJ1-6; 7 positions agree with TRBD1. The V gene end was trimmed by 0 bases and the J gene end by 4 bases; junction bases not matched to a gene: 4. From germline, CDR1 is SGHRS and CDR2 YFSETQ. The CDR3 loop spans 16 amino acids. The CDR3 sequence: CASSLADRQYNSPLHF. The CDR3 region has the DNA TGCGCCAGCAGCTTGGCGGACAGGCAATATAATTCACCCCTCCACTTT.

The chain couples TRBV28 to TRBJ2-2; D perhaps matches TRBD2 (6 bases). Trimming cost V 3 bases and J 1 base, with 12 bases left between them. This CDR3 has 16 amino acids. CDR1 is MDHEN and CDR2 is SYDVKM in the germline V gene. In nucleotides, the CDR3 is TGTGCCAGCAGTTTGGGCAGCGGGTTGAACACCGGGGAGCTGTTTTTT. It codes for CASSLGSGLNTGELFF. Together with reference TRBV28 and TRBJ2-2, the CDR3 gives the full variable domain: DVKVTQSSRYLVKRTGEKVFLECVQDMDHENMFWYRQDPGLGLRLIYFSYDVKMKEKGDIPEGYSVSREKKERFSLILESASTNQTSMYLCASSLGSGLNTGELFFGEGSRLTVL.